The TCR beta chain under discussion was sequenced for a study of T cell responses to AZD1222 COVID-19 vaccine. Between the trimmed V and J ends, which lost 2 bases and 5 bases, there was a span of 9 bases. This CDR3 is built from 13 residues. Per the germline V gene, CDR1 is MNHEY and CDR2 is SVGAGI. Second-dose recipients at about 4 or about 12 weeks were treated as one pooled group. TCRdb's table, derived via immunoSEQ multiplex PCR, lists solely in-frame clones and lacks some. The table shows approximately 150,000 clones, with more than 70% occurring only once. This sequence originates from an adult who received the AZD1222 COVID-19 vaccine. The rearrangement joins TRBV6-5 to TRBJ2-5; D is unresolved. The sequenced sample was peripheral blood, obtained 28 days after the second AZD1222 dose. CDR3 sequence reads: CASSYPGGETQYF. CDR3 nucleotides: TGTGCCAGCAGTTACCCAGGTGGCGAGACCCAGTACTTC.